Reported below is one T cell receptor beta chain. The antigen is unknown. The data originate from a study of OX40 agonist ivuxolimab in advanced cancers. Across the whole study: Administration of intravenous ivuxolimab to patients occurred every 2 weeks at 0.01 to 10 mg/kg. Notes on the study in general: Clones of CD4+ and CD8+ blood T cells grew by week 6 at doses of 0.1 to 3.0 mg/kg. Nonresponders, in some cases, also had low normalized T-cell clonal expansion.

Trimming left V 4 bases short and J 6 bases short, with 9 bases between. The CDR3 totals 12 residues. CDR1 and CDR2 (germline): GTSNPN, SVGIG (reference sequence). Assay used: immunoSEQ multiplex PCR; TCRdb lists only in-frame clones, some missing. The sample holds tens of thousands of clones, approximately 92% seen once. The J gene is TRBJ2-2, the V gene TRBV30; tentatively, D is TRBD2 (6 bases). The receptor was derived from an adult with an advanced solid tumor such as melanoma, head and neck, liver or kidney cancer. Sample: CD4+ or CD8+ T cells sorted from blood, taken in a trial of the OX40 agonist ivuxolimab. CDR3 sequence reads: CAWIPGAGELFF. DNA for the CDR3: TGTGCCTGGATTCCGGGAGCCGGGGAGCTGTTTTTT.